This is a list of T cell receptor beta chains from one sample in a study of T cell repertoires and HLA-DP antigens. Data came from immunoSEQ multiplex PCR; TCRdb stores just in-frame clones and leaves some out. Here the sample spans around 110,000 clones, around 92% being singletons. These receptors' antigens are unknown. The source material was CD4+ T cells from PBMCs. The receptor source for this set is a woman in her late teens or twenties in good health and CMV-seronegative. Each CDR3 is given with its conserved first and last residue. The D gene is left open where the match is weak.

j_call,d_call,v_call,cdr3_aa
TRBJ2-3,TRBD1,TRBV11-3,CASSRDRATDTQYF
TRBJ2-3,TRBD1,TRBV5-5,CASSPRQGGGDTQYF
TRBJ2-1,-,TRBV5-4,CASSEGLAKSSYNEQFF
TRBJ2-2,-,TRBV2,CASTPPRDTGELFF
TRBJ1-5,-,TRBV28,CASSLGGPQPQHF
TRBJ1-4,-,TRBV28,CASRILNEKLFF
TRBJ1-2,-,TRBV6-5,CASSYGIGNGYTF
TRBJ2-3,TRBD1,TRBV6-4,CASSLRTGAADTQYF
TRBJ2-3,TRBD1,TRBV11-1,CASSSDRGDDTQYF
TRBJ2-5,TRBD2,TRBV4-1,CASSPGLAGGQLIETQYF
TRBJ2-3,-,TRBV4-2,CASSQDGGATDTQYF
TRBJ2-1,TRBD2,TRBV11-3,CASSSTSGSSLQFF
TRBJ2-1,TRBD1,TRBV6-5,CASSYLPRGTYNEQFF
TRBJ1-3,-,TRBV19,CATREPSGNTIYF
TRBJ2-7,-,TRBV6-6,CATSVRLEDEQYF
TRBJ2-1,TRBD2,TRBV7-3,CASSLEGTTPDEQFF
TRBJ1-1,TRBD1,TRBV4-1,CASTFGTGSGNTEAFF
TRBJ2-1,TRBD2,TRBV5-1,CASSLAAGGPGNEQFF
TRBJ1-5,-,TRBV4-3,CASSQEIRTAYQPQHF
TRBJ1-2,TRBD1,TRBV7-8,CASSLTGQNYGYTF
TRBJ2-2,-,TRBV15,CATSSGSTNTGELFF
TRBJ1-5,-,TRBV5-5,CASSLEVSNQPQHF
TRBJ2-4,-,TRBV11-2,CASSPPGRQNIQYF
TRBJ1-6,TRBD1,TRBV14,CASSHTDRGYNSPLHF
TRBJ2-6,-,TRBV11-2,CASSLLALGANVLTF
TRBJ1-2,-,TRBV7-9,CASSRTGYGYTF
TRBJ2-1,-,TRBV2,CASSEYGGPSYNEQFF
TRBJ2-2,TRBD1,TRBV5-1,CASSAGRDRGANTGELFF
TRBJ2-2,-,TRBV11-2,CASSLRRDTGELFF
TRBJ2-4,TRBD1,TRBV7-8,CASSRDSLAKNIQYF
TRBJ2-3,TRBD2,TRBV10-3,CAISRSGGSTDTQYF
TRBJ1-2,-,TRBV19,CASSIPGVYGYTF
TRBJ1-1,-,TRBV5-5,CASSLAAGQLDEAFF
TRBJ2-7,-,TRBV19,CASSMGGGAYEQYF
TRBJ2-5,TRBD1,TRBV29-1,CSVEFPTGVQETQYF
TRBJ2-5,-,TRBV19,CASRRNSQETQYF
TRBJ2-3,-,TRBV5-6,CASSQKGSRILTDTQYF
TRBJ2-1,TRBD2,TRBV27,CASTLTTPRTSGFNEQFF
TRBJ2-7,TRBD2,TRBV7-2,CASSLAVAGGGQYF
TRBJ1-4,-,TRBV5-1,CASSETGRNEKLFF
TRBJ2-1,TRBD2,TRBV5-1,CASSVRLAGVEQFF
TRBJ2-4,TRBD1,TRBV19,CASTYRGTLAKNIQYF